These T cell receptor beta chains were read from a single sample in a study of CD8 T cells in ankylosing spondylitis. Each CDR3 protein is one row after TCRdb ran MiXCR on the 5' RACE reads. This sample has fewer than 550,000 distinct CDR3 sequences; approximately 5.3% occur once, and the top ten carry roughly 3.3%. Sample: blood, either unsorted or a sorted T cell fraction (not recorded which). All receptors derive from a male donor with ankylosing spondylitis. CDR3s include the opening cysteine and the closing phenylalanine or tryptophan. A D gene is named only where the DNA matches it firmly. The listing skips clone size in some rows; elsewhere it reads once, few, many or a size class.

d_gene,v_gene,j_gene,abundance,CDR3nt,CDR3aa
.,TRBV28,TRBJ1-3,many,TGTGCCAGCACTCAATTAGGGATCTCTGGAAACACCATATATTTT,CASTQLGISGNTIYF
.,TRBV6-1,TRBJ2-7,.,TGTGCCAGCAGGGACTTCTCCTACGAGCAGTACTTC,CASRDFSYEQYF
.,TRBV9,TRBJ2-5,many,TGTGCCAGCAGCCCCACACCGGACGTGGAGACCCAGTACTTC,CASSPTPDVETQYF
TRBD2,TRBV29-1,TRBJ2-1,many,TGCAGCGTTGAAGCGACTAGCGGGAGTTACAATGAGCAGTTCTTC,CSVEATSGSYNEQFF
TRBD2,TRBV10-2,TRBJ2-5,.,TGCGCCAGCAGTGAGGCGGGAGGGGGACAAGAGACCCAGTACTTC,CASSEAGGGQETQYF
.,TRBV12-3/TRBV12-4,TRBJ1-2,many,TGTGCCAGCAGTTTGCAGGGTGGGGGGTATGGCTACACCTTC,CASSLQGGGYGYTF
TRBD2,TRBV20-1,TRBJ2-3,.,TGCAGTGCTAGCGGGGGGGCCCTAGATACGCAGTATTTT,CSASGGALDTQYF
.,TRBV5-1,TRBJ1-1,many,TGCGCCAGCAGCTTGGAAGGGGCGCAGGTCACTGAAGCTTTCTTT,CASSLEGAQVTEAFF
.,TRBV4-1,TRBJ1-6,many,TGCGCCAGCAGCCCTGGACAAAGTTACTCACCCCTCCACTTT,CASSPGQSYSPLHF
.,TRBV7-9,TRBJ2-7,.,TGTGCCAGCAGCTTAGCCAGGGTGTCCTACGAGCAGTACTTC,CASSLARVSYEQYF
TRBD2,TRBV7-2,TRBJ2-3,many,TGTGCCAGCAGCCCCCGTTTAGCGGGTAGCACAGATACGCAGTATTTT,CASSPRLAGSTDTQYF
TRBD1,TRBV5-1,TRBJ2-4,many,TGCGCCAGCAGCACCCGACAGGGTTGGAACATTCAGTACTTC,CASSTRQGWNIQYF
.,TRBV2,TRBJ1-1,.,TGTGCCAGCAGTGATCAGGCAGCACTGAACACTGAAGCTTTCTTT,CASSDQAALNTEAFF
.,TRBV10-3,TRBJ2-1,many,TGTGCCATCAGGGCACAGCGGGACAGGCTCTTC,CAIRAQRDRLF
.,TRBV6-2/TRBV6-3,TRBJ1-1,.,TGTGCCAGCAGTTACGAGGTAACGAAGTCGAACACTGAAGCTTTCTTT,CASSYEVTKSNTEAFF
.,TRBV12-1,TRBJ2-4,many,TGTGCCAGCAGCTTAGGACCCACTCTAGAACTGCTAGCCAAAAACATTCAGTACTTC,CASSLGPTLELLAKNIQYF
.,TRBV7-3,TRBJ2-1,many,TGTGCCAGCAGCCGCGCAGGAGACTCCTACAATGAGCAGTTCTTC,CASSRAGDSYNEQFF
TRBD1,TRBV12-3/TRBV12-4,TRBJ1-4,many,TGTGCCAGCACCCGGGCCGACAGGGGGCCTGAAAAACTGTTTTTT,CASTRADRGPEKLFF
TRBD1,TRBV3-1,TRBJ1-2,many,TGTGCCAGCAGCCGCTTCCCCCCAGGGGGCTTCAGCTATGGCTACACCTTC,CASSRFPPGGFSYGYTF
TRBD1,TRBV27,TRBJ2-3,few,TGTGCCAGCAGTAAAAGGGACAGGCCTACTAGCACAGATACGCAGTATTTT,CASSKRDRPTSTDTQYF
TRBD1,TRBV9,TRBJ2-2,.,TGTGCCAGCAGCGTAGTTGTGACAGGGAACACCGAGGAGCTGTTTTTT,CASSVVVTGNTEELFF
.,TRBV20-1,TRBJ1-5,many,TGCAGTGCTAGAGATCCCCTCGCCCATCAGCCCCAGCATTTT,CSARDPLAHQPQHF
.,TRBV20-1,TRBJ2-5,many,TGCAGTGCTAGCGACCAGCGTCGGTACCAAGAGACCCAGTACTTC,CSASDQRRYQETQYF
.,TRBV5-1,TRBJ2-1,.,TGCGCCAGCAGCTTGGCGGCGGTCACATACAATGAGCAGTTCTTC,CASSLAAVTYNEQFF
.,TRBV20-1,TRBJ2-1,many,TGCAGTGCTCCAAGTACGGGGGCGGGCCACAATGAGCAGTTCTTC,CSAPSTGAGHNEQFF
.,TRBV5-1,TRBJ2-7,.,TGCGCCAGCGCCCCGGGGGGCGGCCGTGGGTACGAGCAGTACTTC,CASAPGGGRGYEQYF
.,TRBV6-1,TRBJ2-7,many,TGTGCCAGCAGTCTAGGACTGCCAATCTCCTACGAGCAGTACTTC,CASSLGLPISYEQYF
TRBD2,TRBV9,TRBJ2-3,many,TGTGCCAGCAGCGTAGACAAAGCGGGGGGCCCCACAGATACGCAGTATTTT,CASSVDKAGGPTDTQYF
TRBD2,TRBV9,TRBJ2-1,many,TGTGCCAGCAGCCCCCAAATCGTAAGGGCTAGCGGGAACAATGAGCAGTTCTTC,CASSPQIVRASGNNEQFF
.,TRBV4-2,TRBJ2-7,few,TGTGCCAGCAGGGATGATTTGGGGAGCTACGAGCAGTACTTC,CASRDDLGSYEQYF